The 18 T cell receptor beta chains in this list originate from one sample, sequenced in a study of T-cell memory formation after mild COVID-19. TCRdb ran MiXCR on the 5' RACE reads and lists one entry per CDR3 protein. The sample holds approximately 490,000 distinct CDR3 sequences, about a fifth seen once. Sequencing was performed on PBMCs or a T cell subset sorted from them (not recorded which). Receptors were obtained from an adult woman who had mild COVID-19 (a few samples of this study predate the infection). Cell type and time point are not known.

CDR3 sequence: CASSLTKLGGEQYF. The CDR3 DNA reads TGTGCCAGCAGCCTGACTAAGCTGGGGGGGGAGCAGTACTTC. The rearrangement uses TRBV28 and TRBJ2-7; 7 nucleotides agree with TRBD2. The ends lost 6 bases at V and 7 bases at J; junction bases unmatched: 12. This CDR3 is 14 amino acids long. Germline CDR1 and CDR2: MDHEN and SYDVKM.

This clonotype was seen more than once but under ten times. This rearrangement joins TRBV12-3 or TRBV12-4 to TRBJ1-2; D is unclear. This CDR3 has 15 residues. The V and J ends lost 5 bases and 5 bases respectively, with 18 bases between them. CDR3 sequence reads: CASSPSTTGDYGYTF. CDR3 coding DNA: TGTGCCAGCAGTCCTTCCACGACGGGTGATTATGGCTACACCTTC.

This chain joins TRBV24-1 and TRBJ1-5; no firm D call. The V and J ends lost 4 bases and 3 bases respectively, with 12 bases between them. The CDR3 covers 15 residues. Germline assignment: CDR1 KGHDR and CDR2 SFDVKD. DNA for the CDR3: TGTGCCACCAGTGACCGAGGACCTGCCAATCAGCCCCAGCATTTT. The encoded protein is CATSDRGPANQPQHF.

The chain has TRBV15 and TRBJ2-7; a weak D match, TRBD2 (7 bases). CDR1 and CDR2 from the germline V gene are LNHNV and YYDKDF (reference sequence). Trimming shortened V by 1 base and J by 3 bases, and 13 bases separated the two germline ends. The CDR3 spans 15 residues. CDR3 sequence: CATSRAGEGVYEQYF. The CDR3 region has the DNA TGTGCCACCAGCAGAGCAGGGGAGGGGGTCTACGAGCAGTACTTC.

This clonotype was counted a few times. The V and J genes are TRBV7-9 and TRBJ2-1; 7 nucleotides line up with TRBD1. Germline trimming cut 3 bases from V and 5 bases from J; bases unmatched to any gene: 4. CDR1 is SEHNR and CDR2 is FQNEAQ in the germline V gene (reference sequence). The CDR3 is 14 residues long. CDR3: CASSLGQTNNEQFF. For the CDR3, the DNA is TGTGCCAGCAGCTTGGGACAGACTAACAATGAGCAGTTCTTC.

This chain uses TRBV2 with TRBJ2-3; TRBD2 agrees at 13 bases. Trimming at V came to 7 bases and at J to 5 bases, leaving 3 bases not matched to a gene. CDR3 length: 14 amino acids. The V gene's germline CDR1 is SNHLY and CDR2 FYNNEI. CDR3 in DNA: TGTGCCAGCAATGGACTAGCGGGAGTAGATACGCAGTATTTT. This gives the protein CASNGLAGVDTQYF.

This rearrangement joins TRBV5-1 to TRBJ2-7; possibly TRBD2 for D (6 bases). Trimming shortened V by 7 bases and J by 3 bases, and 17 bases separated the two germline ends. This CDR3 has 14 residues. Germline V gene lookup returns CDR1 SGHRS and CDR2 YFSETQ. Here the CDR3 reads CASSTARGSYEQYF. The CDR3 DNA is TGCGCCAGCTCCACTGCGCGGGGAAGCTACGAGCAGTACTTC.

This clonotype was detected only a few times. The genes are TRBV14 and TRBJ2-3; D gene unclear. This CDR3 is 11 amino acids long. Trimming removed 5 bases at V and 6 bases at J, with 6 bases between. Germline V gene data show CDR1 as SGHDN and CDR2 as FVKESK. The CDR3 loop reads CASSAHDTQYF. CDR3 sequence (DNA): TGTGCCAGCAGCGCGCACGATACGCAGTATTTT.

V gene TRBV24-1 combines with J gene TRBJ2-5, with a tentative D call TRBD1 (6 bases). Germline V lookup: CDR1 KGHDR, CDR2 SFDVKD. The CDR3 runs 18 residues. V was shortened by 4 bases and J by 2 bases, with 22 bases between the two germline ends. Written as DNA, the CDR3 is TGTGCCACCAGTGACTCTTACAAACCGGGACACGAACAAGAGACCCAGTACTTC. Its translation is CATSDSYKPGHEQETQYF.

This clonotype was seen many times. The rearrangement joins TRBV20-1 to TRBJ2-5; 8 bases line up with TRBD2. V shed 4 bases, J shed 4 bases, and the junction held 8 bases outside the gene matches. CDR3 length: 14 residues. The germline gives CDR1 DFQATT, CDR2 SNEGSKA (reference sequence). The CDR3 DNA is TGCAGTGCTAAAACGGGGGGGCCGATAGAGACCCAGTACTTC. Translated: CSAKTGGPIETQYF.

The gene calls are TRBV9 and TRBJ2-1, with D unresolved. Germline V gene data show CDR1 as SGDLS and CDR2 as YYNGEE. This CDR3 region has 12 residues. V lost 0 bases and J 10 bases, leaving 8 bases between the germline ends. The CDR3 spells CASSVVSTEQFF. In DNA form, the CDR3 reads TGTGCCAGCAGCGTAGTTTCGACAGAGCAGTTCTTC.

The genes are TRBV25-1 and TRBJ1-1; D uncertain. This CDR3 has 13 amino acids. V lost 8 bases, J lost 0 bases, and 10 bases lay in between. Germline CDR1 reads MGHDK; CDR2 reads SYGVNS. The CDR3 here is CASARALNTEAFF. The CDR3 DNA reads TGTGCCAGCGCCCGGGCGTTGAACACTGAAGCTTTCTTT.

There are a few counts of this clonotype. The J gene is TRBJ2-1, the V gene TRBV20-1, with a weak D call TRBD2 (7 bases). CDR3 length: 15 amino acids. The germline CDR1 and CDR2 sequences are DFQATT and SNEGSKA (reference sequence). Trimming cost V 5 bases and J 2 bases, with 16 bases left between them. In DNA form, the CDR3 reads TGCAGTGCTCCGCCCCGGGGGGCCCCCTACAATGAGCAGTTCTTC. Translating it yields CSAPPRGAPYNEQFF.

This chain links TRBV5-6 with TRBJ1-1, with D unresolved. Germline-derived CDR1 and CDR2 are SGHDT and YYEEEE. This CDR3 has 12 amino acids. The V end was cut by 4 bases, the J end by 11 bases, with 15 bases between. CDR3 sequence (DNA): TGTGCCAGCAGCCCTATGTCGGGTCGGGCTTTCTTT. As protein: CASSPMSGRAFF.

The chain carries TRBV5-1 and TRBJ2-1; 9 bases are shared with TRBD1. This CDR3 is built from 17 residues. V shed 3 bases, J shed 7 bases, and the junction held 14 bases outside the gene matches. Germline CDR1 reads SGHRS; CDR2 reads YFSETQ. CDR3 protein: CASSYTGTGFVENEQFF. CDR3 DNA: TGCGCCAGCAGCTACACCGGGACAGGGTTCGTCGAGAATGAGCAGTTCTTC.

This clonotype came up a few times. Mismatch with germline at one junction end may stem from a read error. J is TRBJ2-5 and V is TRBV15, with D perhaps TRBD2 (6 bases). The CDR3 runs 12 residues. Per the germline V gene, CDR1 is LNHNV and CDR2 is YYDKDF (reference sequence). CDR3 DNA: TGTGCCACCAGCAGAGATAGGAGGGTTCGAACCTTC. Translating it yields CATSRDRRVRTF.

The chain employs TRBV7-6 and TRBJ2-7; 7 bases are shared with TRBD2. V trimming: 1 base; J trimming: 3 bases; junction bases outside the gene matches: 12. CDR3 length equals 17 residues. Germline V CDR1 and CDR2: SGHVS, FNYEAQ. The CDR3 protein is CASSLELGGTANYEQYF. CDR3 nucleotides: TGTGCCAGCAGCTTAGAGTTGGGGGGGACGGCGAACTACGAGCAGTACTTC.

This clonotype was observed a handful of times. This chain connects TRBV12-3 or TRBV12-4 to TRBJ1-3; a possible D gene is TRBD1 (6 bases). This CDR3 comprises 15 residues. Trimming left V 1 base short and J 0 bases short, with 7 bases between. The chain's CDR3 is CASSLGGASGNTIYF. The CDR3 region has the DNA TGTGCCAGCAGTTTAGGGGGGGCCTCTGGAAACACCATATATTTT.